These T cell receptor beta chains were read from a single sample in a study of blood T cell repertoires in COVID-19. Sequencing used immunoSEQ multiplex PCR; TCRdb keeps in-frame clones, though not all of them. There are a few hundred thousand clones in the sample; approximately 89% occur only once, and 10% to 13% lies in the top ten. The sequencing sample was made of peripheral blood. The source of these receptors is a woman aged 70-85 years with COVID-19, enrolled during active disease. The CDR3 runs from the conserved cysteine through the conserved F or W. Fields, in order: CDR3 length, J gene, D gene, clone size, V gene, CDR3 protein, CDR3 DNA. A D gene is named only where the DNA matches it firmly. Some rows have no size entry. The others give once, few or many, or a class for an expanded clone.

cdr3_length: 15; j_call: TRBJ1-3; d_call: TRBD1; clone_size: NA; v_call: TRBV7-2; cdr3_aa: CASSLDRGTGNTIYF; cdr3_nt: TGTGCCAGCAGCTTAGACAGGGGGACTGGAAACACCATATATTTT
cdr3_length: 14; j_call: TRBJ2-1; d_call: TRBD2; clone_size: once; v_call: TRBV6-5; cdr3_aa: CASKDPGTSNEQFF; cdr3_nt: TGTGCCAGCAAAGATCCCGGGACTAGCAATGAGCAGTTCTTC
cdr3_length: 16; j_call: TRBJ2-1; d_call: TRBD2; clone_size: NA; v_call: TRBV24-1; cdr3_aa: CATSDLFGTSLIEQFF; cdr3_nt: TGTGCCACCAGTGATTTGTTCGGGACTAGTTTGATTGAGCAGTTCTTC
cdr3_length: 22; j_call: TRBJ2-1; d_call: TRBD2; clone_size: NA; v_call: TRBV28; cdr3_aa: CASSLEGGAVSGSFGSKNEQFF; cdr3_nt: TGTGCCAGCAGTTTAGAAGGGGGCGCAGTTAGCGGGAGTTTCGGTTCGAAGAATGAGCAGTTCTTC
cdr3_length: 15; j_call: TRBJ2-1; d_call: TRBD2; clone_size: once; v_call: TRBV9; cdr3_aa: CASTPLAGSYNEQFF; cdr3_nt: TGTGCCAGCACCCCCCTAGCGGGCTCCTACAATGAGCAGTTCTTC
cdr3_length: 14; j_call: TRBJ2-3; d_call: TRBD2; clone_size: NA; v_call: TRBV15; cdr3_aa: CATVAGRAADTQYF; cdr3_nt: TGTGCCACCGTAGCGGGAAGGGCGGCGGATACGCAGTATTTT
cdr3_length: 13; j_call: TRBJ1-6; d_call: NA; clone_size: NA; v_call: TRBV15; cdr3_aa: CATSRGDNSPLHF; cdr3_nt: TGTGCCACCAGCAGAGGAGATAATTCACCCCTCCACTTT
cdr3_length: 13; j_call: TRBJ1-1; d_call: TRBD1; clone_size: NA; v_call: TRBV7-7; cdr3_aa: CASRRTGGLEAFF; cdr3_nt: TGTGCTAGCAGACGGACAGGGGGCCTAGAAGCTTTCTTT
cdr3_length: 18; j_call: TRBJ2-3; d_call: NA; clone_size: NA; v_call: TRBV19; cdr3_aa: CASSIGSGWTANTDTQYF; cdr3_nt: TGTGCCAGTAGTATCGGGTCGGGGTGGACTGCCAACACAGATACGCAGTATTTT
cdr3_length: 14; j_call: TRBJ2-5; d_call: NA; clone_size: NA; v_call: TRBV9; cdr3_aa: CASSVVGGEETQYF; cdr3_nt: TGTGCCAGCAGCGTAGTAGGGGGTGAGGAGACCCAGTACTTC
cdr3_length: 14; j_call: TRBJ2-1; d_call: NA; clone_size: NA; v_call: TRBV19; cdr3_aa: CAGSRRGYNNEQFF; cdr3_nt: TGTGCCGGCTCGAGGAGAGGGTACAACAATGAGCAGTTCTTC
cdr3_length: 15; j_call: TRBJ1-2; d_call: NA; clone_size: once; v_call: TRBV28; cdr3_aa: CASSRSSIASYGYTF; cdr3_nt: TGTGCCAGCAGTAGAAGCTCGATTGCGAGCTATGGCTACACCTTC
cdr3_length: 15; j_call: TRBJ1-1; d_call: TRBD1; clone_size: NA; v_call: TRBV3-1/TRBV3-2; cdr3_aa: CASSHPGQGATEAFF; cdr3_nt: TGTGCCAGCAGCCACCCGGGACAGGGGGCGACTGAAGCTTTCTTT
cdr3_length: 15; j_call: TRBJ2-7; d_call: TRBD1; clone_size: few; v_call: TRBV27; cdr3_aa: CASSLFRDRANEQYF; cdr3_nt: TGTGCCAGCAGTTTATTTCGGGACAGGGCCAACGAGCAGTACTTC
cdr3_length: 15; j_call: TRBJ2-7; d_call: TRBD2; clone_size: NA; v_call: TRBV7-2; cdr3_aa: CASSSPTSGSREQYF; cdr3_nt: TGTGCCAGCAGCTCCCCGACTAGCGGGAGTCGCGAGCAGTACTTC
cdr3_length: 15; j_call: TRBJ1-1; d_call: TRBD1; clone_size: NA; v_call: TRBV4-3; cdr3_aa: CASSQGTGINTEAFF; cdr3_nt: TGCGCCAGCAGCCAAGGGACAGGAATCAACACTGAAGCTTTCTTT
cdr3_length: 11; j_call: TRBJ2-7; d_call: NA; clone_size: NA; v_call: TRBV30; cdr3_aa: CAWSRGDEQYF; cdr3_nt: TGTGCCTGGAGCCGAGGCGACGAGCAGTACTTC
cdr3_length: 15; j_call: TRBJ2-2; d_call: NA; clone_size: NA; v_call: TRBV5-1; cdr3_aa: CASSLGQPNTGELFF; cdr3_nt: TGCGCCAGCAGCTTGGGACAGCCGAACACCGGGGAGCTGTTTTTT
cdr3_length: 13; j_call: TRBJ2-7; d_call: NA; clone_size: NA; v_call: TRBV10-3; cdr3_aa: CAISESIGVFLHF; cdr3_nt: TGTGCCATCAGTGAGTCTATCGGGGTTTTTTTGCACTTC
cdr3_length: 14; j_call: TRBJ2-5; d_call: NA; clone_size: NA; v_call: TRBV9; cdr3_aa: CASSVAGQQETQYF; cdr3_nt: TGTGCCAGCAGCGTAGCTGGACAGCAAGAGACCCAGTACTTC
cdr3_length: 12; j_call: TRBJ2-5; d_call: NA; clone_size: NA; v_call: TRBV11-1; cdr3_aa: CASSEAGETQYF; cdr3_nt: TGTGCCAGCAGCGAGGCCGGAGAGACCCAGTACTTC
cdr3_length: 15; j_call: TRBJ1-5; d_call: NA; clone_size: few; v_call: TRBV3-1/TRBV3-2; cdr3_aa: CASSQGGTSNQPQHF; cdr3_nt: TGTGCCAGCAGCCAAGGGGGGACATCAAATCAGCCCCAGCATTTT
cdr3_length: 16; j_call: TRBJ2-1; d_call: TRBD1; clone_size: NA; v_call: TRBV4-2; cdr3_aa: CASSQGGAGGYNEQFF; cdr3_nt: TGTGCCAGCAGCCAAGGAGGGGCAGGGGGTTACAATGAGCAGTTCTTC
cdr3_length: 13; j_call: TRBJ1-1; d_call: NA; clone_size: NA; v_call: TRBV3-1/TRBV3-2; cdr3_aa: CASSQGRNTEAFF; cdr3_nt: TGTGCCAGCAGCCAGGGGAGGAACACTGAAGCTTTCTTT
cdr3_length: 17; j_call: TRBJ2-4; d_call: TRBD2; clone_size: NA; v_call: TRBV4-1; cdr3_aa: CASSQVGAGGSKNIQYF; cdr3_nt: TGCGCCAGCAGCCAAGTCGGGGCGGGAGGGTCCAAAAACATTCAGTACTTC
cdr3_length: 14; j_call: TRBJ1-3; d_call: TRBD1; clone_size: NA; v_call: TRBV5-1; cdr3_aa: CASRGTGAGNTIYF; cdr3_nt: TGCGCCAGCAGGGGGACAGGGGCTGGAAACACCATATATTTT
cdr3_length: 14; j_call: TRBJ2-7; d_call: TRBD2; clone_size: NA; v_call: TRBV28; cdr3_aa: CASSDLAASYEQYF; cdr3_nt: TGTGCCAGCAGTGATCTAGCGGCCTCCTACGAGCAGTACTTC
cdr3_length: 13; j_call: TRBJ2-7; d_call: NA; clone_size: NA; v_call: TRBV28; cdr3_aa: CASSLSGFGEQYF; cdr3_nt: TGTGCCAGCAGTTTATCGGGGTTCGGCGAGCAGTACTTC
cdr3_length: 13; j_call: TRBJ1-5; d_call: NA; clone_size: once; v_call: TRBV30; cdr3_aa: CAWRTGWNQPQHF; cdr3_nt: TGTGCCTGGAGGACAGGTTGGAATCAGCCCCAGCATTTT
cdr3_length: 17; j_call: TRBJ1-2; d_call: TRBD1; clone_size: NA; v_call: TRBV27; cdr3_aa: CASSPGTGGQEKDGYTF; cdr3_nt: TGTGCCAGCAGTCCGGGGACAGGGGGCCAGGAGAAAGATGGCTACACCTTC
cdr3_length: 14; j_call: TRBJ1-1; d_call: NA; clone_size: once; v_call: TRBV27; cdr3_aa: CASSPDSLNTEAFF; cdr3_nt: TGTGCCAGCAGTCCAGACAGTCTGAACACTGAAGCTTTCTTT
cdr3_length: 14; j_call: TRBJ2-3; d_call: NA; clone_size: NA; v_call: TRBV7-2; cdr3_aa: CASSLQGIGDTQYF; cdr3_nt: TGTGCCAGCAGCTTACAGGGTATTGGAGATACGCAGTATTTT
cdr3_length: 14; j_call: TRBJ2-1; d_call: NA; clone_size: NA; v_call: TRBV11-2; cdr3_aa: CASSLEANRNEQFF; cdr3_nt: TGTGCCAGCAGCTTAGAAGCGAATAGGAATGAGCAGTTCTTC
cdr3_length: 15; j_call: TRBJ1-2; d_call: NA; clone_size: NA; v_call: TRBV21-1; cdr3_aa: CASSTRQGDNYGYTF; cdr3_nt: TGTGCCAGCAGCACCAGACAGGGGGATAACTATGGCTACACCTTC
cdr3_length: 14; j_call: TRBJ1-1; d_call: NA; clone_size: NA; v_call: TRBV19; cdr3_aa: CASTYKGAGAEAFF; cdr3_nt: TGTGCCAGCACTTATAAGGGAGCGGGGGCTGAAGCTTTCTTT
cdr3_length: 18; j_call: TRBJ2-2; d_call: TRBD1; clone_size: NA; v_call: TRBV4-2; cdr3_aa: CASSQDLGGQGETGELFF; cdr3_nt: TGTGCCAGCAGCCAAGATCTGGGAGGACAGGGAGAAACCGGGGAGCTGTTTTTT
cdr3_length: 16; j_call: TRBJ2-1; d_call: NA; clone_size: NA; v_call: TRBV9; cdr3_aa: CASSVVLSSGQNEQFF; cdr3_nt: TGTGCCAGCAGCGTAGTATTGTCTAGCGGACAGAATGAGCAGTTCTTC
cdr3_length: 12; j_call: TRBJ2-7; d_call: NA; clone_size: NA; v_call: TRBV18; cdr3_aa: CASSSTFYEQYF; cdr3_nt: TGTGCCAGCTCAAGTACTTTCTACGAGCAGTACTTC
cdr3_length: 18; j_call: TRBJ1-5; d_call: NA; clone_size: NA; v_call: TRBV5-3; cdr3_aa: CARSAGSEGAYSNQPQHF; cdr3_nt: TGTGCCAGAAGCGCTGGGTCCGAAGGGGCATATAGCAATCAGCCCCAGCATTTT
cdr3_length: 17; j_call: TRBJ1-4; d_call: TRBD1; clone_size: NA; v_call: TRBV25-1; cdr3_aa: CASSEYESTTGREKLFF; cdr3_nt: TGTGCCAGCAGTGAATACGAATCCACGACAGGGCGCGAAAAACTGTTTTTT
cdr3_length: 14; j_call: TRBJ1-1; d_call: NA; clone_size: once; v_call: TRBV29-1; cdr3_aa: CSAWGGAGDTEAFF; cdr3_nt: TGCAGCGCATGGGGGGGAGCAGGGGACACTGAAGCTTTCTTT
cdr3_length: 17; j_call: TRBJ2-6; d_call: NA; clone_size: NA; v_call: TRBV28; cdr3_aa: CASSSGLAVSGANVLTF; cdr3_nt: TGTGCCAGCAGTTCCGGTCTAGCAGTATCTGGGGCCAACGTCCTGACTTTC
cdr3_length: 14; j_call: TRBJ1-2; d_call: TRBD1; clone_size: NA; v_call: TRBV3-1/TRBV3-2; cdr3_aa: CASRPGTGVSGYTF; cdr3_nt: TGTGCCAGCAGACCCGGGACAGGGGTGAGCGGCTACACCTTC